The 20 T cell receptor beta chains below were found in one sample sequenced in a study of blood T cell repertoires in COVID-19. Libraries were prepared by immunoSEQ multiplex PCR; TCRdb keeps only in-frame clonotypes and omits some of them. The table has 80,000 or so clones, 81% seen once; the top ten hold about 40%. The source material was peripheral blood. All receptors derive from an elderly man with acute or convalescent COVID-19.

This chain joins TRBV5-5 and TRBJ1-2; D is undetermined. The CDR3 contains 18 residues. In germline, CDR1 is SGHKS, CDR2 YYEKEE (reference sequence). Deletions cut 1 base from V and 3 bases from J, with 22 bases between. The CDR3, as DNA: TGTGCCAGCAGCTTGTTACGGGGAGAGGGTAAACTGGACTATGGCTACACCTTC. The encoded protein is CASSLLRGEGKLDYGYTF.

The chain uses TRBV6-5 and TRBJ1-2; D perhaps matches TRBD1 (5 bases). The CDR3 is 14 amino acids. V lost 0 bases to trimming and J lost 6 bases, with 11 bases between them. The germline CDR1 and CDR2 sequences are MNHEY and SVGAGI. The CDR3 DNA reads TGTGCCAGCAGTTACTCGATCGGGGGGGATGGCTACACCTTC. It yields the protein CASSYSIGGDGYTF.

The chain has TRBV19 and TRBJ2-2; 8 nucleotides agree with TRBD1. In germline, CDR1 is LNHDA, CDR2 SQIVND (reference sequence). This CDR3 is built from 15 residues. With V trimmed by 5 bases and J by 0 bases, 2 bases remained unmatched. The CDR3 spells CASSGTGTNTGELFF. CDR3 nucleotide sequence: TGTGCCAGTAGTGGGACAGGAACGAACACCGGGGAGCTGTTTTTT.

The chain links TRBV4-3 to TRBJ2-2; possibly TRBD1 for D (5 bases). CDR1 and CDR2 from the germline V gene are LGHNA and YSLEER. The CDR3 loop spans 15 amino acids. Trimming removed 0 bases at V and 3 bases at J, with 8 bases between. This CDR3 reads CASSQDRADTGELFF. As DNA, the CDR3 is TGCGCCAGCAGCCAAGACAGGGCGGACACCGGGGAGCTGTTTTTT.

V and J are TRBV7-2 and TRBJ2-7; tentatively, D is TRBD2 (5 bases). CDR3 size: 14 residues. Germline V CDR1 and CDR2: SGHTA, FQGNSA. The V end was cut by 1 base, the J end by 6 bases, with 13 bases between. The CDR3 DNA reads TGTGCCAGCAGCTTAGTGAGTAGTGGAGGCGAGCAGTACTTC. Translated: CASSLVSSGGEQYF. Filled out from reference TRBV7-2 and TRBJ2-7, the complete variable domain reads GAGVSQSPSNKVTEKGKDVELRCDPISGHTALYWYRQSLGQGLEFLIYFQGNSAPDKSGLPSDRFSAERTGGSVSTLTIQRTQQEDSAVYLCASSLVSSGGEQYFGPGTRLTVT.

V usage is TRBV5-1 and J usage is TRBJ1-4; D not certain. CDR3 length: 15 amino acids. The germline V gene encodes CDR1 SGHRS and CDR2 YFSETQ. V lost 0 bases to trimming and J lost 3 bases, with 9 bases between them. The CDR3 is CASSLAAVSNEKLFF. CDR3 DNA: TGCGCCAGCAGCTTGGCGGCGGTATCTAATGAAAAACTGTTTTTT.

The gene calls are TRBV7-2 and TRBJ2-3; possible D gene TRBD2, 5 bases. This CDR3 comprises 14 residues. The germline V and J ends were trimmed by 5 bases and 1 base, with 10 bases remaining between them. Germline V gene lookup returns CDR1 SGHTA and CDR2 FQGNSA. This CDR3 reads CASSQYGGTDTQYF. CDR3 nucleotide sequence: TGTGCCAGCAGCCAGTACGGGGGCACAGATACGCAGTATTTT.

This chain connects TRBV5-1 to TRBJ2-7; D is possibly TRBD2 (5 bases). The V gene lost 4 bases and the J gene lost 3 bases, with 20 bases spanning the gap. Germline V gene lookup returns CDR1 SGHRS and CDR2 YFSETQ. This CDR3 comprises 16 residues. CDR3 protein: CASSAQEALPNYEQYF. The CDR3 DNA follows: TGCGCCAGCAGCGCCCAGGAGGCCCTTCCTAACTACGAGCAGTACTTC.

This chain joins TRBV10-2 and TRBJ2-5; D gene unclear. The CDR3 consists of 12 residues. Germline lookup yields CDR1 WSHSY and CDR2 SAAADI. V lost 6 bases and J lost 2, with 7 bases in between. CDR3 region: CASRPQQETQYF. The CDR3 DNA follows: TGCGCCAGCAGGCCCCAGCAAGAGACCCAGTACTTC.

The chain recombines TRBV2 with TRBJ1-5; D is perhaps TRBD1 (6 bases). This CDR3 is 14 amino acids long. Trimming shortened V by 6 bases and J by 2 bases, and 11 bases separated the two germline ends. CDR1 and CDR2 from the germline V gene are SNHLY and FYNNEI. CDR3 loop: CASSIQGGNQPQHF. In DNA, the CDR3 is TGTGCCAGCAGCATACAGGGTGGCAATCAGCCCCAGCATTTT.

This sequence joins TRBV27 and TRBJ1-2, with 9 bases identical to TRBD1. The CDR3 extends over 15 amino acids. Losses at the gene ends were 1 base for V and 4 bases for J; bases not matched to a gene: 4. Germline CDR1 reads MNHEY; CDR2 reads SMNVEV (reference sequence). DNA of the CDR3: TGTGCCAGCAGTTTATTCGGGACAGGGACCTATGGCTACACCTTC. This translates into CASSLFGTGTYGYTF.

The sample holds a few counts of this clone. This sequence joins TRBV5-1 and TRBJ2-7; the D gene is possibly TRBD1 (6 bases). Germline values: CDR1 SGHRS, CDR2 YFSETQ. Trimming cost V 4 bases and J 2 bases, with 13 bases left between them. The CDR3 length is 14 residues. CDR3 in amino acids: CASSLQGSTYEQYF. CDR3 DNA sequence: TGCGCCAGCAGCCTTCAGGGGAGCACCTACGAGCAGTACTTC.

This clone was seen a few times. The rearrangement uses TRBV11-3 and TRBJ2-1; 15 bases fit TRBD2. V lost 0 bases and J lost 6; bases outside the gene matches: 3. The germline CDR1 and CDR2 sequences are SGHNT and YENEEA. This CDR3 has 17 residues. CDR3 amino acids: CASSLDSGLAGGNEQFF. As DNA, the CDR3 is TGTGCCAGCAGCTTAGATTCGGGACTAGCGGGAGGCAATGAGCAGTTCTTC.

V is TRBV2 and J is TRBJ1-1; possible D gene TRBD1, 5 bases. V was clipped by 5 bases and J by 1 base, with 11 bases between them. The CDR3 sequence is 14 residues long. From germline, CDR1 is SNHLY and CDR2 FYNNEI. CDR3 bases: TGTGCCAGCAGTCCCTGGGGGGGGAACACTGAAGCTTTCTTT. Its protein is CASSPWGGNTEAFF.

This clone was observed once. The V and J genes are TRBV18 and TRBJ2-1, with TRBD2 identical over 10 bases. Germline V gives CDR1 KGHSH, CDR2 LQKENI. CDR3 length equals 18 residues. Trimming at V came to 2 bases and at J to 5 bases, leaving 12 bases not matched to a gene. CDR3: CASSPSQEASGSHNEQFF. CDR3 sequence (DNA): TGTGCCAGCTCACCATCTCAGGAGGCTAGCGGGAGCCACAATGAGCAGTTCTTC.

The chain carries TRBV29-1 and TRBJ1-2, with 7 bases lining up with TRBD1. The trim removed 4 bases at V and 2 bases at J, leaving 4 bases unmatched. This CDR3 spans 13 amino acids. The germline V gene encodes CDR1 SQVTM and CDR2 ANQGSEA. CDR3 bases: TGCAGCGTTGCTGACAGGGTGAACTATGGCTACACCTTC. Its protein product is CSVADRVNYGYTF.

The chain carries TRBV5-1 and TRBJ2-5; 11 nucleotides match TRBD2. After removal of 7 bases from V and 5 bases from J, the junction contained 13 bases not matched to a gene. The V gene's germline CDR1 is SGHRS and CDR2 YFSETQ. The CDR3 has 16 residues. The DNA of the CDR3 is TGCGCCAGCCGAATTTCTGGGACTAGCGGTGGGGAGACCCAGTACTTC. Its translation: CASRISGTSGGETQYF.

The chain has TRBV5-4 and TRBJ2-2, with TRBD1 matching 9 bases. V was pared by 4 bases and J by 5 bases, with 6 bases of the junction left unmatched. CDR3 size: 15 residues. The germline V gene has CDR1 SGHNT and CDR2 YYREEE (reference sequence). The CDR3 sequence: CASSVTGGRTGELFF. The DNA for the CDR3 is TGTGCCAGCAGCGTGACAGGGGGTCGGACCGGGGAGCTGTTTTTT.

This sequence joins TRBV7-2 and TRBJ2-5; D unresolved. Germline lookup yields CDR1 SGHTA and CDR2 FQGNSA. Trimming removed 3 bases at V and 0 bases at J, with 8 bases between. This CDR3 contains 14 residues. The CDR3 reads CASSLGFYQETQYF. The CDR3 coding sequence is TGTGCCAGCAGCTTGGGCTTCTACCAAGAGACCCAGTACTTC.

This clone was seen just once. The V and J genes are TRBV5-1 and TRBJ2-1; TRBD1 matches 9 bases. CDR1 SGHRS and CDR2 YFSETQ come from the germline V gene. The J segment lost 7 bases and the V segment lost 6 bases, leaving 8 bases of the junction unmatched. The CDR3 covers 14 residues. DNA of the CDR3: TGCGCCAGCAAAACCGGGACAGGGAATAATGAGCAGTTCTTC. Protein product: CASKTGTGNNEQFF.